Listed below are T cell receptor beta chains from one sample, sequenced in a study of T cell responses to AZD1222 COVID-19 vaccine. Data came from immunoSEQ multiplex PCR; TCRdb stores just in-frame clones and leaves some out. This table holds 95,000 to 150,000 clones, around 89% found once. The sample here was peripheral blood, taken on day 0 of MenACWY control vaccination. The receptors come from an adult in good health. Both conserved end residues are part of each CDR3. D genes are given only for firm matches. The size entry is marked missing in some rows and otherwise reads once, few, many or a size class.

v_call: TRBV5-4
d_call: NA
j_call: TRBJ1-2
clone_size: NA
cdr3_aa: CASSRGVGIGYGYTF
cdr3_nt: TGTGCCAGCAGCCGGGGGGTGGGCATCGGCTATGGCTACACCTTC

v_call: TRBV10-3
d_call: NA
j_call: TRBJ2-5
clone_size: NA
cdr3_aa: CAISESEVGGQETQYF
cdr3_nt: TGTGCCATCAGTGAGTCCGAGGTCGGCGGCCAAGAGACCCAGTACTTC

v_call: TRBV7-9
d_call: TRBD2
j_call: TRBJ2-7
clone_size: NA
cdr3_aa: CASSLGGSNDEQYF
cdr3_nt: TGTGCCAGCAGCTTAGGCGGGAGTAACGACGAGCAGTACTTC

v_call: TRBV10-3
d_call: TRBD2
j_call: TRBJ2-1
clone_size: NA
cdr3_aa: CAISGRASNEQFF
cdr3_nt: TGTGCCATCAGCGGGAGGGCCTCCAATGAGCAGTTCTTC

v_call: TRBV2
d_call: NA
j_call: TRBJ1-5
clone_size: once
cdr3_aa: CASSEAAGGNQPQHF
cdr3_nt: TGTGCCAGCAGTGAAGCGGCGGGCGGCAATCAGCCCCAGCATTTT

v_call: TRBV19
d_call: NA
j_call: TRBJ1-4
clone_size: NA
cdr3_aa: CASSVSLLTNEKLFF
cdr3_nt: TGTGCCAGTAGTGTGAGTCTCTTGACTAATGAAAAACTGTTTTTT

v_call: TRBV7-2
d_call: NA
j_call: TRBJ1-5
clone_size: NA
cdr3_aa: CASSFTPRNQPQHF
cdr3_nt: TGTGCCAGCAGCTTTACCCCAAGAAATCAGCCCCAGCATTTT

v_call: TRBV4-1
d_call: TRBD2
j_call: TRBJ2-3
clone_size: NA
cdr3_aa: CASSTGRSADTQYF
cdr3_nt: TGCGCCAGCAGCACCGGGAGGAGCGCAGATACGCAGTATTTT

v_call: TRBV27
d_call: TRBD1
j_call: TRBJ1-1
clone_size: NA
cdr3_aa: CASSLYLLGRGVNTEAFF
cdr3_nt: TGTGCCAGCAGTTTATACCTGCTAGGCAGGGGGGTGAACACTGAAGCTTTCTTT

v_call: TRBV2
d_call: TRBD1
j_call: TRBJ1-2
clone_size: NA
cdr3_aa: CASSLRLTGDYGYTF
cdr3_nt: TGTGCCAGCAGTCTGCGACTGACAGGGGACTATGGCTACACCTTC

v_call: TRBV19
d_call: TRBD2
j_call: TRBJ2-2
clone_size: NA
cdr3_aa: CASSIDLLAGAGELFF
cdr3_nt: TGTGCCAGTAGTATAGATTTGCTAGCGGGAGCCGGGGAGCTGTTTTTT

v_call: TRBV13
d_call: NA
j_call: TRBJ1-3
clone_size: NA
cdr3_aa: CASSFSPTPTDSGNTIYF
cdr3_nt: TGTGCCAGCAGCTTTTCCCCTACGCCAACAGACTCTGGAAACACCATATATTTT

v_call: TRBV29-1
d_call: NA
j_call: TRBJ1-2
clone_size: NA
cdr3_aa: CSVAGRQTNYGYTF
cdr3_nt: TGCAGCGTTGCTGGAAGGCAGACGAACTATGGCTACACCTTC

v_call: TRBV29-1
d_call: NA
j_call: TRBJ1-2
clone_size: NA
cdr3_aa: CSGVRPEEYGYTF
cdr3_nt: TGCAGCGGTGTCCGGCCGGAAGAATATGGCTACACCTTC

v_call: TRBV9
d_call: TRBD2
j_call: TRBJ2-3
clone_size: NA
cdr3_aa: CASSAGLLSTDTQYF
cdr3_nt: TGTGCCAGCAGCGCGGGACTACTTAGCACAGATACGCAGTATTTT

v_call: TRBV11-3
d_call: TRBD2
j_call: TRBJ2-7
clone_size: NA
cdr3_aa: CASSQAGGLRLREQYF
cdr3_nt: TGTGCCAGCAGCCAAGCGGGGGGACTTCGATTGAGGGAGCAGTACTTC

v_call: TRBV27
d_call: TRBD2
j_call: TRBJ2-2
clone_size: NA
cdr3_aa: CASSTRTRRTGELFF
cdr3_nt: TGTGCCAGCAGTACCCGGACTAGACGCACCGGGGAGCTGTTTTTT